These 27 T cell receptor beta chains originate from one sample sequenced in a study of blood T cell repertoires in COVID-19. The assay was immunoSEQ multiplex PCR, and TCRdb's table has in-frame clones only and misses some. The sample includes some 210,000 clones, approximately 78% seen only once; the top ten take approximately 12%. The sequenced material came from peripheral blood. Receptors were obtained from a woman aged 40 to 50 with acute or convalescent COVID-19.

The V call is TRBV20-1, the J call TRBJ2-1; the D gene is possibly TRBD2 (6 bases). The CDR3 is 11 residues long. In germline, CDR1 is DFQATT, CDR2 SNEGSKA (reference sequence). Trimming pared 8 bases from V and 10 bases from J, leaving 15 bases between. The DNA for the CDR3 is TGCAGTTCCGGAGGGCCCGGCGAGCAGTTCTTC. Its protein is CSSGGPGEQFF.

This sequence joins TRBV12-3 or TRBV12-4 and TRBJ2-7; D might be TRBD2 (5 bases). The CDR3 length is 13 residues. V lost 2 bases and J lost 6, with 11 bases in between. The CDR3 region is CASSLNGGREQYF. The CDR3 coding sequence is TGTGCCAGCAGTTTAAATGGAGGTCGCGAGCAGTACTTC.

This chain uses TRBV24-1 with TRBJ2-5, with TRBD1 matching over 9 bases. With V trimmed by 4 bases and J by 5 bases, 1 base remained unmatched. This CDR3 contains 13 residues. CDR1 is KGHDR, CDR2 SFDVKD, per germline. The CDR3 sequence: CATSETGGETQYF. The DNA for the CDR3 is TGTGCCACCAGTGAGACAGGGGGTGAGACCCAGTACTTC.

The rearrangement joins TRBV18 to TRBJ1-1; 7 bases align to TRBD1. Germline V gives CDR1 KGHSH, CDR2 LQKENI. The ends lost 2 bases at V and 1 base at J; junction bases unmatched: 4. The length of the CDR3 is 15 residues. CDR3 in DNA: TGTGCCAGCTCACCAAACAGGGGTGCGAACACTGAAGCTTTCTTT. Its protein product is CASSPNRGANTEAFF.

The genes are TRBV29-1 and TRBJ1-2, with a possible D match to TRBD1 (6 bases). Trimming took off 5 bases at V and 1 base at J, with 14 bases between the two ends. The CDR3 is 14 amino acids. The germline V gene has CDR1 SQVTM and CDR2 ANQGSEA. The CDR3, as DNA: TGCAGCGTTAGGCAGGGGTCGGGTAACTATGGCTACACCTTC. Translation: CSVRQGSGNYGYTF.

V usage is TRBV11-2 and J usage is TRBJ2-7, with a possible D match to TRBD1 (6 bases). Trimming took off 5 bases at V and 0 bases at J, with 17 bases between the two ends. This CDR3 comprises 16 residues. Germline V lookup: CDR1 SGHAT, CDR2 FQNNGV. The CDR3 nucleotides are TGTGCCAGCAGCCTCGGATTAGGGGGTAACTCCTACGAGCAGTACTTC. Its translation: CASSLGLGGNSYEQYF.

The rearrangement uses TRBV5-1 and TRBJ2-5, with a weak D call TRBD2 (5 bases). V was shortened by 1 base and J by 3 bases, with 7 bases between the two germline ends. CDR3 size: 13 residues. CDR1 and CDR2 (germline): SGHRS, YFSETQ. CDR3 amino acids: CASSLRGKETQYF. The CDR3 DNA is TGCGCCAGCAGCTTGCGGGGTAAAGAGACCCAGTACTTC.

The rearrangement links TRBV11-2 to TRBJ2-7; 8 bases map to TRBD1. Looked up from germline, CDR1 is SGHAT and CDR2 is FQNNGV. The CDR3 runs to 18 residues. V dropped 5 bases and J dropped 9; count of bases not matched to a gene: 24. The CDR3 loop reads CASSPRGTGALSLRAQYF. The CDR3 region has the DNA TGTGCCAGCAGCCCGAGGGGGACAGGAGCCCTCTCCCTACGGGCGCAGTACTTC.

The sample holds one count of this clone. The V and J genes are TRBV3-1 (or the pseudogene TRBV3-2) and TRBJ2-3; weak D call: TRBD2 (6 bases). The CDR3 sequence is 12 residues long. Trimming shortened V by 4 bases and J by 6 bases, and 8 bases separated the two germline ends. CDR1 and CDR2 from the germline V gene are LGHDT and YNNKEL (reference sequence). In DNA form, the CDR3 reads TGTGCCAGCAGCCTAGGGAGGGATACGCAGTATTTT. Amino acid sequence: CASSLGRDTQYF.

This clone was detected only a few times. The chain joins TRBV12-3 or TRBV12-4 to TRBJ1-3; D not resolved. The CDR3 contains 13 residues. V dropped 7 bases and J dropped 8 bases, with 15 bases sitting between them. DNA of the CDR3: TGTGCCAGCACCCCTCCCTCCTTTCACACCATATATTTT. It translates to CASTPPSFHTIYF.

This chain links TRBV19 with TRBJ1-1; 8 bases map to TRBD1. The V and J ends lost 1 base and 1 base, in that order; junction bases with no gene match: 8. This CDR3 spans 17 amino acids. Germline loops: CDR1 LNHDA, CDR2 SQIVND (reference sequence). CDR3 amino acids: CASSIGTGSIGNTEAFF. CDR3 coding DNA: TGTGCCAGTAGTATAGGGACAGGGAGCATTGGGAACACTGAAGCTTTCTTT.

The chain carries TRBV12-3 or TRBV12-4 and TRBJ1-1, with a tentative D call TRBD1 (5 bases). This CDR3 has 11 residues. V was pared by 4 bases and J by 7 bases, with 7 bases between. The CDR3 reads CASSSGLEAFF. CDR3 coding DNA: TGTGCCAGCAGTTCGGGACTTGAAGCTTTCTTT.

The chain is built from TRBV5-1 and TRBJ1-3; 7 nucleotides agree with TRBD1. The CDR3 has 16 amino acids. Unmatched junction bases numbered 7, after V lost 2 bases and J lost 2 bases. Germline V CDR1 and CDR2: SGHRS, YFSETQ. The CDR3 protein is CASSLTGVSTGNTIYF. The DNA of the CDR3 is TGCGCCAGCAGCTTAACAGGGGTTTCTACTGGAAACACCATATATTTT. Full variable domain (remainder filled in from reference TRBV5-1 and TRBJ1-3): KAGVTQTPRYLIKTRGQQVTLSCSPISGHRSVSWYQQTPGQGLQFLFEYFSETQRNKGNFPGRFSGRQFSNSRSEMNVSTLELGDSALYLCASSLTGVSTGNTIYFGEGSWLTVV.

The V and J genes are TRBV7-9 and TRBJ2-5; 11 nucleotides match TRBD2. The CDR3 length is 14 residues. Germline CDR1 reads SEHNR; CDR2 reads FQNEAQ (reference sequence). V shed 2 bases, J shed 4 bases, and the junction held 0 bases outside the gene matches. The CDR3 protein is CASSLTSGRETQYF. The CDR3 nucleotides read TGTGCCAGCAGCTTAACTAGCGGGAGAGAGACCCAGTACTTC.

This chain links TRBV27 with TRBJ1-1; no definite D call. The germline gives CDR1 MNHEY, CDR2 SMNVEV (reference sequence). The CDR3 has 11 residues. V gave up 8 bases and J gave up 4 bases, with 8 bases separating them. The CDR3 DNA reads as TGTGCCAGCTCGGGGAGCACTGAAGCTTTCTTT. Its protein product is CASSGSTEAFF.

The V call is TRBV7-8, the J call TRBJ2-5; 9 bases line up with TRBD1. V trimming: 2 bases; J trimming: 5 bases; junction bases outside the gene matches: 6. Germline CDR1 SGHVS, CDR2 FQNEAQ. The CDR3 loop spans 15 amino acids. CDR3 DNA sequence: TGTGCCAGCAGCTTATCGGACAGGGGCGGGGAGACCCAGTACTTC. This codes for CASSLSDRGGETQYF.

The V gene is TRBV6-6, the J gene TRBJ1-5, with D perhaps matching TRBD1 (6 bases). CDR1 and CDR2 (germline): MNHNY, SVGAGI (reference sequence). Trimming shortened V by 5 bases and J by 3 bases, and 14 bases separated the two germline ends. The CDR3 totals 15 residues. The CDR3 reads CASSRSGATNQPQHF. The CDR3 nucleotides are TGTGCCAGCAGTCGATCAGGGGCCACCAATCAGCCCCAGCATTTT.

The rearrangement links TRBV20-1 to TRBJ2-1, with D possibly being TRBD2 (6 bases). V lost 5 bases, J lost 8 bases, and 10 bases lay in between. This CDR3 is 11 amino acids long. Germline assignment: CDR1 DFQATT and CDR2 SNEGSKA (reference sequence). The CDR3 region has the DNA TGCAGTGCTTCACAGCGGGATGAGCAGTTCTTC. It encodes CSASQRDEQFF.

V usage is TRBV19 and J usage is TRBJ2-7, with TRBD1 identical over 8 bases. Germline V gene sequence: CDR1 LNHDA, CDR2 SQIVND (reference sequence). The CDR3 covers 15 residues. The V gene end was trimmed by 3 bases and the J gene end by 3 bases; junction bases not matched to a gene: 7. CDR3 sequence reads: CASSISGTGYYEQYF. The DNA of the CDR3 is TGTGCCAGTAGTATCTCCGGGACAGGATACTACGAGCAGTACTTC.

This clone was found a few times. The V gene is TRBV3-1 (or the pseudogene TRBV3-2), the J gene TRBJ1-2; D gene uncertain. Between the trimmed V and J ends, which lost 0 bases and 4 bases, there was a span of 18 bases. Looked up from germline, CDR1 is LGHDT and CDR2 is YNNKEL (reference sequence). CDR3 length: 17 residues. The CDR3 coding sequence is TGTGCCAGCAGCCAAGATCGGCTTTGGGAGGGAGTCTATGGCTACACCTTC. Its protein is CASSQDRLWEGVYGYTF.

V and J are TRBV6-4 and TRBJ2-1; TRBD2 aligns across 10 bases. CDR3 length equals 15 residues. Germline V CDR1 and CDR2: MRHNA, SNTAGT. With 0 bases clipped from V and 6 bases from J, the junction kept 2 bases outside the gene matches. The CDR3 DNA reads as TGTGCCAGCAGTGACTCAGCGGGAGGGCCCAATGAGCAGTTCTTC. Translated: CASSDSAGGPNEQFF.

CDR3 sequence: CASSPAASGSYEQYF. In nucleotides, the CDR3 is TGTGCCAGCAGTCCCGCCGCTAGCGGCTCCTACGAGCAGTACTTC. J is TRBJ2-7 and V is TRBV27, with 7 nucleotides matching TRBD2. The CDR3 is 15 residues long. CDR1 MNHEY and CDR2 SMNVEV come from the germline V gene (reference sequence). V trimming: 5 bases; J trimming: 0 bases; junction bases outside the gene matches: 7.

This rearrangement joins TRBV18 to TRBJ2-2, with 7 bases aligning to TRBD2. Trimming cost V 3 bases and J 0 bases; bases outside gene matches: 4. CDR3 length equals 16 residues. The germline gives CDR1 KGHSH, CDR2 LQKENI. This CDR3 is CASSPGLVANTGELFF. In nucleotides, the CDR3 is TGTGCCAGCTCACCCGGACTAGTCGCGAACACCGGGGAGCTGTTTTTT.

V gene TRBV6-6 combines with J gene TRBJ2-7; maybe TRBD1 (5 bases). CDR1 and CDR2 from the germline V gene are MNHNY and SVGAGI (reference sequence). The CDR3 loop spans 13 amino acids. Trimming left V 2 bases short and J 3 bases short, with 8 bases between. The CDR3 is CASSYRRDYEQYF. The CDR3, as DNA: TGTGCCAGCAGTTACCGCAGGGACTACGAGCAGTACTTC.

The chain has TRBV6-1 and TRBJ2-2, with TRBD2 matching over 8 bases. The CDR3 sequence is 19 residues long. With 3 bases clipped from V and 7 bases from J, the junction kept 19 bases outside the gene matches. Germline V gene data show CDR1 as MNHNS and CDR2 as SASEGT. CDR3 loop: CASSEDGAGVLGTGGELFF. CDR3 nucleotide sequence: TGTGCCAGCAGTGAGGACGGAGCGGGGGTACTGGGCACTGGCGGGGAGCTGTTTTTT.

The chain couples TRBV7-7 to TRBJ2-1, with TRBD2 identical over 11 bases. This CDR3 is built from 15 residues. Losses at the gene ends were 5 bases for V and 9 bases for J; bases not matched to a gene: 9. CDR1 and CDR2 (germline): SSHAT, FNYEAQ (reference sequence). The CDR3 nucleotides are TGTGCCAGCAGCCTTAGCGGGGGGGCCGGATTTGAGCAGTTCTTC. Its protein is CASSLSGGAGFEQFF.

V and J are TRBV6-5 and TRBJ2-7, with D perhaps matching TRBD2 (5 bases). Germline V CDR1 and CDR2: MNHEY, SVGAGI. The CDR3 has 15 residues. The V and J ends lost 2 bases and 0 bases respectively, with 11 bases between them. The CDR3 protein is CASSYKAGSSYEQYF. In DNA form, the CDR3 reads TGTGCCAGCAGTTACAAGGCGGGTAGCTCCTACGAGCAGTACTTC.